Below, 4 T cell receptor beta chains from the same sample are listed, as sequenced in a study of cytomegalovirus exposure and HLA in healthy donors. PCR amplification relied on 60 Vbeta primers (plus 13 Jbeta primers). Libraries were prepared by immunoSEQ multiplex PCR; TCRdb keeps only in-frame clonotypes and omits some of them. In the table there are about 140,000 clones, around 78% of which are singletons. The sample was PBMCs. Receptor source: a male donor in good health and CMV-seronegative.

The V gene is TRBV2, the J gene TRBJ1-2; D is undetermined. The V and J ends lost 6 bases and 2 bases respectively, with 10 bases between them. This CDR3 contains 13 residues. In germline, CDR1 is SNHLY, CDR2 FYNNEI. The CDR3 loop reads CASRKRENYGYTF. The CDR3 bases are TGTGCCAGCAGGAAGAGGGAGAACTATGGCTACACCTTC.

The chain recombines TRBV10-3 with TRBJ1-2; 9 bases fit TRBD1. Germline V gene lookup returns CDR1 ENHRY and CDR2 SYGVKD. The CDR3 is made up of 15 amino acids. V was clipped by 4 bases and J by 2 bases; unmatched bases: 5. CDR3 in DNA: TGTGCCATCAGTGTTGACAGGGGGTCAAACTATGGCTACACCTTC. It specifies CAISVDRGSNYGYTF.

The table lists this clone with a few counts. The chain links TRBV5-1 to TRBJ1-5, with 9 positions matching TRBD1. Germline V CDR1 and CDR2: SGHRS, YFSETQ. With 4 bases clipped from V and 6 bases from J, the junction kept 8 bases outside the gene matches. CDR3 size: 15 residues. The CDR3 reads CASSAATGGGQPQHF. The CDR3, as DNA: TGCGCCAGCAGCGCCGCGACAGGGGGAGGTCAGCCCCAGCATTTT.

Of note for this clone: Distinct nucleotide sequences in the sample also encode this CDR3. This chain uses TRBV18 with TRBJ1-5, with D uncertain. Germline lookup yields CDR1 KGHSH and CDR2 LQKENI. The V and J ends lost 5 bases and 2 bases respectively, with 7 bases between them. The CDR3 is made up of 13 amino acids. CDR3 sequence (DNA): TGTGCCAGCTCAAATCGGGGCAATCAGCCCCAGCATTTT. Translation gives CASSNRGNQPQHF.